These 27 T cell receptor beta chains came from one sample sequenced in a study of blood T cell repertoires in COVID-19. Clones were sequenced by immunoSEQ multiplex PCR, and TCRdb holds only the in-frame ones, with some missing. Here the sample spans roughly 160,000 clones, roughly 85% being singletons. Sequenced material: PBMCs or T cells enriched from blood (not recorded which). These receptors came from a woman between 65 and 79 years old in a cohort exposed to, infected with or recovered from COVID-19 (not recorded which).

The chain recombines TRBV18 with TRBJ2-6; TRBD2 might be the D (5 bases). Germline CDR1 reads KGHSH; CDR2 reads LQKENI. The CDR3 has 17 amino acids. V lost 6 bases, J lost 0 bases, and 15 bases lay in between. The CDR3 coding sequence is TGTGCCAGCTCCCGGGGAGCCCCCTCCTCTGGGGCCAACGTCCTGACTTTC. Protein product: CASSRGAPSSGANVLTF.

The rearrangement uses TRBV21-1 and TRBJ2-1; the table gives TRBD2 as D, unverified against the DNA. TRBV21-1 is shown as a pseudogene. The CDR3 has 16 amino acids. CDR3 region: CASSKIQTSSYNEQFF. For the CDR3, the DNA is TGTGCCAGCAGCAAAATTCAGACTAGCTCCTACAATGAGCAGTTCTTC.

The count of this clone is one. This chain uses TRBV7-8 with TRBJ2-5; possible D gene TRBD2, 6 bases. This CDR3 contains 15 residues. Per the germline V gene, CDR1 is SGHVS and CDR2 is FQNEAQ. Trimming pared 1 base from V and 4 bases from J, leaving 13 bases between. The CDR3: CASSLVWSGRETQYF. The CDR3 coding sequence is TGTGCCAGCAGCTTAGTTTGGAGCGGGCGAGAGACCCAGTACTTC.

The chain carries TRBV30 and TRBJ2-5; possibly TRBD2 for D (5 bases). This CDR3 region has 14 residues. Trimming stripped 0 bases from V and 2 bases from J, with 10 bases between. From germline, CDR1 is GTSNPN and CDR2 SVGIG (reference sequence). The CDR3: CAWSVWLAQETQYF. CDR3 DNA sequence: TGTGCCTGGAGTGTATGGCTAGCTCAAGAGACCCAGTACTTC.

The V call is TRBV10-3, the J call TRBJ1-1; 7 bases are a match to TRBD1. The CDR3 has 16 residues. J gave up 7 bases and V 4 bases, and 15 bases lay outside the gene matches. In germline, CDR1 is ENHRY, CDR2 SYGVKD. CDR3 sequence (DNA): TGTGCCATCAGTGGCGCTCCCGGGACAGCCCAGAGTGAAGCTTTCTTT. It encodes CAISGAPGTAQSEAFF.

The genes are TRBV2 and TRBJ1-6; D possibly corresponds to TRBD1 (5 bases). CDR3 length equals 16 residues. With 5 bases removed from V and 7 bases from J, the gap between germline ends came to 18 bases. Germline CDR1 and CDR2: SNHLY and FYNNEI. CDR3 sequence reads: CASSTRVVRANSPLHF. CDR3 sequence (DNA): TGTGCCAGCAGTACCAGGGTGGTAAGGGCCAATTCACCCCTCCACTTT.

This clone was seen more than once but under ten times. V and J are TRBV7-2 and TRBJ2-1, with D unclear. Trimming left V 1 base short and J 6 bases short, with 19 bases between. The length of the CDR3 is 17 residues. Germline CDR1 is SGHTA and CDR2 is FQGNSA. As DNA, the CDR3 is TGTGCCAGCAGCTTAGGCCCCTATGCCCTCCCCTTCAATGAGCAGTTCTTC. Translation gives CASSLGPYALPFNEQFF.

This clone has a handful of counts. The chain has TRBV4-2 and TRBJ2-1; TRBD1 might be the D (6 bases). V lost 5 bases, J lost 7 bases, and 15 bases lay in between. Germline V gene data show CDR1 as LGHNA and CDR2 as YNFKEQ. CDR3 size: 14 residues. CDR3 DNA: TGTGCCAGCAGCTTATATACAGGGTCAAATGAGCAGTTCTTC. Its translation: CASSLYTGSNEQFF.

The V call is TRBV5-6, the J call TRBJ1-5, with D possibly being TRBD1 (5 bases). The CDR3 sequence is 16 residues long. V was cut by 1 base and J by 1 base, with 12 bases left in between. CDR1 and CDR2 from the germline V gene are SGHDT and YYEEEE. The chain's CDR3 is CASSLRGVTSNQPQHF. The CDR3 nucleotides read TGTGCCAGCAGCTTGCGGGGGGTAACGAGCAATCAGCCCCAGCATTTT.

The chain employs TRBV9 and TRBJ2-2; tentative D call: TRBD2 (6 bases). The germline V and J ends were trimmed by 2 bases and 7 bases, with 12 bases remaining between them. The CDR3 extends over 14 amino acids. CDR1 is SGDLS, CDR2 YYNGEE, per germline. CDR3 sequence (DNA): TGTGCCAGCAGCGTGGTACGGGAGAGCGGGGAGCTGTTTTTT. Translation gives CASSVVRESGELFF.

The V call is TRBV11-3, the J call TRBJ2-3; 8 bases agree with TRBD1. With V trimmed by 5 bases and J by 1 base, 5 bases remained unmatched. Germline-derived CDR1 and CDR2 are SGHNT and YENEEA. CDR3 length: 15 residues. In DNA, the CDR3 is TGTGCCAGCAGCGCGGGACAGGTGGGCACAGATACGCAGTATTTT. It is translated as CASSAGQVGTDTQYF.

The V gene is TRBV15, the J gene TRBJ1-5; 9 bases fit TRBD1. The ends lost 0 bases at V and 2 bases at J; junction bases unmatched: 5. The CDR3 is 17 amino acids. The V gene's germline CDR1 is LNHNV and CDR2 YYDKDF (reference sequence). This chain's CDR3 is CATSRDRGQGGNQPQHF. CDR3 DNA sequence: TGTGCCACCAGCAGAGATCGGGGACAGGGCGGCAATCAGCCCCAGCATTTT.

Here the CDR3 reads CASSGLGQSYEQYF. In DNA, the CDR3 is TGTGCCAGCAGTGGGCTGGGACAATCCTACGAGCAGTACTTC. V and J are TRBV27 and TRBJ2-7, with D tentatively TRBD1 (6 bases). Deletions cut 5 bases from V and 1 base from J, with 12 bases between. The CDR3 runs 14 residues. Germline V gene sequence: CDR1 MNHEY, CDR2 SMNVEV (reference sequence).

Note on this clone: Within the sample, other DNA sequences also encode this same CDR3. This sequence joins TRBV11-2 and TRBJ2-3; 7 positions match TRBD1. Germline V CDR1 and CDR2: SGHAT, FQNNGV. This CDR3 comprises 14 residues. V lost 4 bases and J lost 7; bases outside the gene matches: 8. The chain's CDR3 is CASSWDSTGNTQYF. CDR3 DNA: TGTGCCAGCAGCTGGGACAGCACGGGGAATACGCAGTATTTT.

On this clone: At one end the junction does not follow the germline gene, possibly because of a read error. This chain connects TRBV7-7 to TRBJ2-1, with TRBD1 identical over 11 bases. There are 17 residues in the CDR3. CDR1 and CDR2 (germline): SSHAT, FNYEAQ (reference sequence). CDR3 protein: CASTLIRGQGGINEQFF. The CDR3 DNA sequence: TGTGCTAGCACCCTCATTCGGGGACAGGGGGGGATCAATGAGCAGTTCTTC.

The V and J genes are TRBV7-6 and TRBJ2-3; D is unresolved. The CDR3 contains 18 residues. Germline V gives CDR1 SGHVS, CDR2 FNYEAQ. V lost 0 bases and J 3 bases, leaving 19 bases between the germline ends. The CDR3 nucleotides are TGTGCCAGCAGCTTAGCGGGTATTTGGGCATCTTTGACAGATACGCAGTATTTT. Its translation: CASSLAGIWASLTDTQYF.

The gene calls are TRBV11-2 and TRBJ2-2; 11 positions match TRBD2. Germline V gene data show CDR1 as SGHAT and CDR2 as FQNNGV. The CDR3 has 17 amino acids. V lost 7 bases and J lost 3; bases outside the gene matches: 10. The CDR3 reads CASIVLAGDSYTGELFF. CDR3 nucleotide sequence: TGTGCCAGCATCGTACTAGCGGGAGATTCGTACACCGGGGAGCTGTTTTTT.

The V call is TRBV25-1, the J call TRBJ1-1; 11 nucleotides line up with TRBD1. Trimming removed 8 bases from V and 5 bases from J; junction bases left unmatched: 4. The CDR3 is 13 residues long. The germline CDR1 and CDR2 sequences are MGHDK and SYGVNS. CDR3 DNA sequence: TGTGCCAGCGCCGGGACAGGGGGGACTGAAGCTTTCTTT. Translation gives CASAGTGGTEAFF.

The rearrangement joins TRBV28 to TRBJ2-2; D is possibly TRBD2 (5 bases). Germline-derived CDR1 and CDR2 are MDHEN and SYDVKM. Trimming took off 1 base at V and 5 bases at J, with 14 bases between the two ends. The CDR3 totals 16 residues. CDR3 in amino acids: CASSLFGRTGTGELFF. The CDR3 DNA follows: TGTGCCAGCAGTTTATTTGGCAGGACGGGGACCGGGGAGCTGTTTTTT. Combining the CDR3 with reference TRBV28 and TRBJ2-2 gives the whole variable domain DVKVTQSSRYLVKRTGEKVFLECVQDMDHENMFWYRQDPGLGLRLIYFSYDVKMKEKGDIPEGYSVSREKKERFSLILESASTNQTSMYLCASSLFGRTGTGELFFGEGSRLTVL.

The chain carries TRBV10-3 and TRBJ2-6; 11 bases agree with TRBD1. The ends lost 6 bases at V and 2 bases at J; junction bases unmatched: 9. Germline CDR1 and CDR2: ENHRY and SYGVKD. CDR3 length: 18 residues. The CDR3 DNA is TGTGCCATCAGCCCCGGACAGGGGGCTGGCGCTGGGGCCAACGTCCTGACTTTC. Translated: CAISPGQGAGAGANVLTF.

The DNA for the CDR3 is TGTGCCATCAGTGAGAACGGGGGAGCGATCGGGGAGCTGTTTTTT. Translation gives CAISENGGAIGELFF. The chain has TRBV10-3 and TRBJ2-2; tentatively, D is TRBD2 (6 bases). V was cut by 2 bases and J by 7 bases, with 14 bases left in between. The germline V gene has CDR1 ENHRY and CDR2 SYGVKD. The CDR3 contains 15 residues.

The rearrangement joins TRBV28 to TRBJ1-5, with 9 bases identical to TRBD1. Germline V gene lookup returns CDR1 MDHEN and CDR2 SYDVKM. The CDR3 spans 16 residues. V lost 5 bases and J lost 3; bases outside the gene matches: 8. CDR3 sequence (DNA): TGTGCCAGCAGTCCACAGGGGGCGAGACTCAATCAGCCCCAGCATTTT. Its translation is CASSPQGARLNQPQHF.

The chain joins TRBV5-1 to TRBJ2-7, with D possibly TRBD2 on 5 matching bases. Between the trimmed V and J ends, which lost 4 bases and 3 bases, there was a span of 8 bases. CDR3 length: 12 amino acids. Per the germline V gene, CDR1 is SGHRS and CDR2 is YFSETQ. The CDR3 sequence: CASSPDYYEQYF. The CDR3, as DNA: TGCGCCAGCAGCCCCGACTACTACGAGCAGTACTTC. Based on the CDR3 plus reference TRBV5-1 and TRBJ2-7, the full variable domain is KAGVTQTPRYLIKTRGQQVTLSCSPISGHRSVSWYQQTPGQGLQFLFEYFSETQRNKGNFPGRFSGRQFSNSRSEMNVSTLELGDSALYLCASSPDYYEQYFGPGTRLTVT.

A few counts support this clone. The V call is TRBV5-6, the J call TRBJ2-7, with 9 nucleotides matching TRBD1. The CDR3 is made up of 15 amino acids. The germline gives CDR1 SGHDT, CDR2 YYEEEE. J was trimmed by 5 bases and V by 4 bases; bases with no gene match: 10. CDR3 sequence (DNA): TGTGCCAGCAGCACATTACAGGGGGCGCGGGACGAGCAGTACTTC. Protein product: CASSTLQGARDEQYF.

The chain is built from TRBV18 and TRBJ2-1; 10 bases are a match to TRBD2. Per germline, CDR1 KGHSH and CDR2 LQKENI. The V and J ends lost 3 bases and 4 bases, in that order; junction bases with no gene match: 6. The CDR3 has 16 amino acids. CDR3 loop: CASSPSVAGGYNEQFF. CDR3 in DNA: TGTGCCAGCTCACCTAGTGTAGCGGGGGGATACAATGAGCAGTTCTTC.

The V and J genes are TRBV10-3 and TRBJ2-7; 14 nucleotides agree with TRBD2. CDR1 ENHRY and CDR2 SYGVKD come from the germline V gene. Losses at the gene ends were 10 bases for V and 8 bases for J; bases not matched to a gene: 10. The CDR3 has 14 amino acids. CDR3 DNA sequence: TGTGCCACCCAAGGACTAGCGGGAGGAATGAAGCAGTACTTC. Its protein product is CATQGLAGGMKQYF.

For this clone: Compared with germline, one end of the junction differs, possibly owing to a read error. This CDR3 is CASSLGLYNEQFF. CDR3 nucleotide sequence: TGTGCTAGCAGCTTAGGACTGTACAATGAGCAGTTCTTC. The rearrangement links TRBV7-7 to TRBJ2-1; a weak D match, TRBD2 (5 bases). CDR3 length equals 13 residues. Germline-derived CDR1 and CDR2 are SSHAT and FNYEAQ (reference sequence). Complete variable domain (other parts from reference TRBV7-7 and TRBJ2-1): GAGVSQSPRYKVTKRGQDVTLRCDPISSHATLYWYQQALGQGPEFLTYFNYEAQPDKSGLPSDRFSAERPEGSISTLTIQRTEQRDSAMYRCASSLGLYNEQFFGPGTRLTVL.